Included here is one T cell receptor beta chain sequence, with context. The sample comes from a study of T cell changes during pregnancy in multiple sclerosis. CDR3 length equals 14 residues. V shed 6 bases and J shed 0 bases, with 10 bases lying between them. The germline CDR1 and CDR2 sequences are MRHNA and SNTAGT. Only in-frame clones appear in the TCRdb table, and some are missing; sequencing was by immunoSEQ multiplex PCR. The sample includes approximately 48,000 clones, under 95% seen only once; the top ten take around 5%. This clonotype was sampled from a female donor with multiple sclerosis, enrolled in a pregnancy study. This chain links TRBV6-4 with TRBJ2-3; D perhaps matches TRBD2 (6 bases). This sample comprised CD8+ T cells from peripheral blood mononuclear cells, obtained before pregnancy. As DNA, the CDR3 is TGTGCCAGCAGGGCCGGGGGTAGCACAGATACGCAGTATTTT. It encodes CASRAGGSTDTQYF.